This TCR beta chain was captured in a study of blood T cells in healthy people across ages. Study findings and constraints: Measured against age, TCR beta diversity per million T cells decreased in a roughly linear manner.

A J-beta primer mix and a sample-barcoded 5' primer were used in a second PCR of about 6 to 12 cycles. TCRdb itself ran the 5' RACE reads through MiXCR, one entry per CDR3 protein. The sample contains roughly 650,000 distinct CDR3 sequences, 32% of which appear only once. As regards this clonotype: The antigen is not known.

The CDR3 contains 14 residues. The V and J ends lost 4 bases and 5 bases, in that order; junction bases with no gene match: 3. CDR1 is KGHDR, CDR2 SFDVKD, per germline. The chain combines TRBV24-1 with TRBJ2-2; 7 bases map to TRBD2. Sample: blood. This TCR was sampled from a woman older than 75 in good health. The CDR3, as DNA: TGTGCCACCAGTGACCACGGGGGGACCGGGGAGCTGTTTTTT. Its translation is CATSDHGGTGELFF.